Listed below are T cell receptor beta chains from one sample, sequenced in a study of T-cell reconstitution after alpha-beta-depleted transplantation in children. TCRdb re-called the PCR reads with MiXCR, one entry per CDR3 protein. The data show fewer than 550,000 distinct CDR3 sequences, 11% seen once. Sequenced material: PBMCs, mostly from graft donor cells, taken 180 days after TCRalphabeta/CD19-depleted stem cell transplant. These receptors came from a female patient aged 2-15 years who had a stem cell transplant for aplastic anemia, so the T cells may come from the graft donor. CDR3s include the opening cysteine and the closing phenylalanine or tryptophan. Each record gives: D gene, clone size, J gene, V gene, CDR3 DNA, CDR3 protein. D genes are given only for firm matches. Size is stated for part of the rows, as once, few or many counts, or as a class when the clone is expanded.

>-|many|TRBJ1-1|TRBV12-3/TRBV12-4
TGTGCCAGCAGGCTACAGGGTGCTGGCGAGAACACTGAAGCTTTCTTT
CASRLQGAGENTEAFF
>TRBD1|-|TRBJ2-3|TRBV7-8
TGTGCCAGCACCACAGGGACAGGGGTCACAGATACGCAGTATTTT
CASTTGTGVTDTQYF
>-|-|TRBJ1-6|TRBV28
TGTGCCAGCAGCCCTGACAGTTACTATAATTCACCCCTCCACTTT
CASSPDSYYNSPLHF
>TRBD1|-|TRBJ1-5|TRBV15
TGTGCCACCAGCAGAGAGGGACAGGGGCATCAGCCCCAGCATTTT
CATSREGQGHQPQHF
>TRBD1|many|TRBJ2-5|TRBV10-3
TGTGCCATCAGGACCACAGGGGGGGAGACCCAGTACTTC
CAIRTTGGETQYF
>-|-|TRBJ1-4|TRBV24-1
TGTGCCACCAGTGATGCAGGGGCCCGCAATGAAAAACTGTTTTTT
CATSDAGARNEKLFF
>TRBD1|-|TRBJ1-4|TRBV12-3/TRBV12-4
TGTGCCAGCAGGGGGAAGAGTGTGACAGGGCTGAATGAAAAACTGTTTTTT
CASRGKSVTGLNEKLFF
>TRBD1|few|TRBJ1-2|TRBV24-1
TGTGCCACCAGTGATCCGGGACAGGGCTATGGCTACACCTTC
CATSDPGQGYGYTF
>TRBD2|few|TRBJ2-1|TRBV6-4
TGTGCCAGCAGTGCCACTAGCGGGAGGTACAATGAGCAGTTCTTC
CASSATSGRYNEQFF
>TRBD2|few|TRBJ2-2|TRBV27
TGTGCCAGCAATACCGCGGGGCTAGCGGGGGGGAACACCGGGGAGCTGTTTTTT
CASNTAGLAGGNTGELFF
>TRBD2|few|TRBJ2-3|TRBV15
TGTGCCACCAGCAACTTCCTAGCGGCTAGCACAGATACGCAGTATTTT
CATSNFLAASTDTQYF
>-|many|TRBJ2-1|TRBV12-3/TRBV12-4
TGTGCCAGCAGTACCCAGGGGGGGAATGAGCAGTTCTTC
CASSTQGGNEQFF
>TRBD2|-|TRBJ2-1|TRBV4-1
TGCGCCAGCAGCCAAGATCCGGCTAGCGGGGGGTTTCGTGAGTTCTTC
CASSQDPASGGFREFF
>TRBD2|few|TRBJ2-1|TRBV5-6
TGTGCCAGCAGCACGGGGACTAGCGGGAGGAGGAGCGGGTACAATGAGCAGTTCTTC
CASSTGTSGRRSGYNEQFF
>-|few|TRBJ1-3|TRBV7-9
TGTGCCAGCAGCCTCACGAGGATCTCTGGAAACACCATATATTTT
CASSLTRISGNTIYF
>-|-|TRBJ2-5|TRBV18
TGTGCCAGCTCACCGCAGGGGCGAACGATGGAGGAGACCCAGTACTTC
CASSPQGRTMEETQYF
>-|few|TRBJ1-2|TRBV7-9
TGTGCCAGCAGCCTCCTTGGTAAGGGGGAACCCTATGGCTACACCTTC
CASSLLGKGEPYGYTF
>-|few|TRBJ2-3|TRBV6-5
TGTGCCAGCAGTTATAACACAGATACGCAGTATTTT
CASSYNTDTQYF
>TRBD2|-|TRBJ2-1|TRBV28
TGTGCCAGCACAGCGGGAGGTACTTACAATGAGCAGTTCTTC
CASTAGGTYNEQFF
>TRBD2|-|TRBJ2-7|TRBV28
TGTGCCAGCGGGAGGGTCTACGAGCAGTACTTC
CASGRVYEQYF
>-|few|TRBJ1-1|TRBV18
TGTGCCAGCTCACCACAGCGGAACACTGAAGCTTTCTTT
CASSPQRNTEAFF
>TRBD2|few|TRBJ2-4|TRBV4-2
TGTGCCAGCAGCCAAGGCGGAGGGAGCGGGGACAAAAACATTCAGTACTTC
CASSQGGGSGDKNIQYF
>TRBD2|many|TRBJ2-3|TRBV10-2
TGCGCCAGCGGAGCGGGGGCGAGCACAGATACGCAGTATTTT
CASGAGASTDTQYF
>-|once|TRBJ1-2|TRBV4-3
TGCGCCAGCAGCCCCAGGGGACTTGGTGACTACACCTTC
CASSPRGLGDYTF
>-|few|TRBJ2-1|TRBV5-1
TGCGCCAGCAGCCCGAGGGGGTGGGAGCTCGGTTTTGAGCAGTTCTTC
CASSPRGWELGFEQFF
>-|few|TRBJ1-5|TRBV7-2
TGTGCCAGCAGCCAGGGGTGGGGGACGAGCAATCAGCCCCAGCATTTT
CASSQGWGTSNQPQHF
>TRBD1|many|TRBJ2-4|TRBV12-3/TRBV12-4
TGTGCCAGCAGTTTAGCGCGGACAGGGCCTCACATTCAGTACTTC
CASSLARTGPHIQYF
>-|-|TRBJ2-7|TRBV5-1
TGCGCCAGCAGCTTGGGGGTCGGTTACTACGAGCAGTACTTC
CASSLGVGYYEQYF
>TRBD2|few|TRBJ2-3|TRBV6-5
TGTGCCAGCAGTTCATCTAGCGGGACCACAGATACGCAGTATTTT
CASSSSSGTTDTQYF
>-|-|TRBJ2-3|TRBV3-1
TGTGCCAGCAGCCAAGACATGGCGCGGTATGGGGCGTATTTT
CASSQDMARYGAYF
>TRBD2|few|TRBJ2-1|TRBV27
TGTGCCAGCTCGACTAGCGGATACAATGAGCAGTTCTTC
CASSTSGYNEQFF
>-|-|TRBJ1-3|TRBV27
TGTGCCAGCAGTTTATCGCCGGTCCTCTCTGGAAACACCATATATTTT
CASSLSPVLSGNTIYF
>-|-|TRBJ2-1|TRBV27
TGTGCCAGCAGTTTATTCCCCTACAATGAGCAGTTCTTC
CASSLFPYNEQFF
>-|-|TRBJ2-1|TRBV5-1
TGCGCCAGCAGCCCCACACCGCGCTCCTACAATGAGCAGTTCTTC
CASSPTPRSYNEQFF
>TRBD2|few|TRBJ2-5|TRBV3-1
TGTGCCAGCAGCCAAGGAAGAGTAGCGGGGATGTACCAAGAGACCCAGTACTTC
CASSQGRVAGMYQETQYF
>TRBD1|-|TRBJ2-2|TRBV29-1
TGCAGCGTATACCGGGACAGCAGCACCTCGGGGACCGGGGAGCTGTTTTTT
CSVYRDSSTSGTGELFF
>TRBD2|-|TRBJ2-1|TRBV24-1
TGTGCCACCAGTGACCCCCACGGGAGGGCCTTTGAGCAGTTCTTC
CATSDPHGRAFEQFF
>-|-|TRBJ2-3|TRBV24-1
TGTGCCACCAGAGGTAGCGCCAGCCGTACAGATACGCAGTATTTT
CATRGSASRTDTQYF
>-|few|TRBJ2-1|TRBV6-2/TRBV6-3
TGTGCCAGCAGTTACGAATGGATGAAAACCAAGACCCAGCAGTTCTTC
CASSYEWMKTKTQQFF
>TRBD1|many|TRBJ2-3|TRBV6-5
TGTGCCAGCAGTTACCGACGACAGGGGTTGCAGTATTTT
CASSYRRQGLQYF
>TRBD2|few|TRBJ2-2|TRBV12-3/TRBV12-4
TGTGCCAGCAGTGGCTCGCGACTAGCGGGAACCGGGGAGCTGTTTTTT
CASSGSRLAGTGELFF
>TRBD2|-|TRBJ2-3|TRBV29-1
TGCAGCGTAGGACTAGCGGAGAGCACAGATACGCAGTATTTT
CSVGLAESTDTQYF
>TRBD1|-|TRBJ2-5|TRBV19
TGTGCCAGTAGTCCCGGGACAGTCAAAGAGACCCAGTACTTC
CASSPGTVKETQYF
>TRBD2|few|TRBJ2-1|TRBV27
TGTGCCAGCAGTTTATTGGGGACTAGCGGGACAAGTGAGCAGTTCTTC
CASSLLGTSGTSEQFF
>TRBD1|many|TRBJ2-5|TRBV10-1
TGCGCCAGCAGTGACAGGACAGGGCAAGAGACCCAGTACTTC
CASSDRTGQETQYF
>-|-|TRBJ2-1|TRBV5-8
TGTGCCAGCAGCTTGCGTAGAACGGCATACAATGAGCAGTTCTTC
CASSLRRTAYNEQFF